This T cell receptor (beta chain) was sequenced in a study of T cells after yellow fever vaccination. V gave up 7 bases and J gave up 5 bases; unmatched junction bases: 9. The germline CDR1 and CDR2 sequences are SNHLY and FYNNEI. The CDR3 consists of 17 residues. Within the sample, this clonotype is medium-sized. TCRdb reprocessed the 5' RACE reads with MiXCR, giving one entry per CDR3 protein. The sample has 65,000 to 90,000 distinct CDR3 sequences, around 7% seen once. The source was CD8+ T cells sorted from PBMCs, collected on the day of the yellow fever booster vaccination. The chain employs TRBV2 and TRBJ2-1; 15 bases align to TRBD2. This clonotype originated in a man under 40 who received the YFV17D yellow fever vaccine. The CDR3 spells CASTSGLAGGPNNEQFF. The CDR3 DNA reads as TGTGCCAGCACTTCGGGACTAGCGGGAGGACCTAACAATGAGCAGTTCTTC.